This T cell receptor (beta chain) was found in a study of T cell responses to AZD1222 COVID-19 vaccine. TCRdb keeps only in-frame clones here, not all; method: immunoSEQ multiplex PCR. The sample holds roughly 70,000 clones, about 90% seen once. The CDR3 runs 13 residues. The V gene's germline CDR1 is MDHEN and CDR2 SYDVKM. Trimming pared 11 bases from V and 2 bases from J, leaving 13 bases between. To note about this clone: The antigen is undetermined.

Study-wide results and caveats: Just five to seven people given AZD1222 tested seropositive at baseline.

The TCR was taken from an adult who received the MenACWY meningococcal vaccine as a control. This chain connects TRBV28 to TRBJ1-5, with no clear D. Sequenced here: peripheral blood, sampled 28 days after the second dose of the MenACWY control vaccine. CDR3 region: CAWGTGGNQPQHF. The CDR3 bases are TGTGCCTGGGGAACTGGGGGCAATCAGCCCCAGCATTTT.